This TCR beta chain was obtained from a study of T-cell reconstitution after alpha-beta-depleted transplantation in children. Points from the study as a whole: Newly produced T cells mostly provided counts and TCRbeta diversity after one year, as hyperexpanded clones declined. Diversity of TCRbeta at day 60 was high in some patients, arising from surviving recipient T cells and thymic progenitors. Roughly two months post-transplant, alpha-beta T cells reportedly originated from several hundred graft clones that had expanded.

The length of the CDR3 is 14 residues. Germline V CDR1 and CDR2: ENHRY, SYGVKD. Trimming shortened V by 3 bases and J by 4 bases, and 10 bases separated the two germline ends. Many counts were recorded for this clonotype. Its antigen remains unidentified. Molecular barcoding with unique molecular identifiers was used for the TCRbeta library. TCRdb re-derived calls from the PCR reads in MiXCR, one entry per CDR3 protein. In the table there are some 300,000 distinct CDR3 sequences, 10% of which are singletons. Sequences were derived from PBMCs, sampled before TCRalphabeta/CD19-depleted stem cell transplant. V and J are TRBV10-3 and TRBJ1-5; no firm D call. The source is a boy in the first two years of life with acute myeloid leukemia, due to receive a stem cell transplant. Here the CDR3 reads CAISEGRGNQPQHF. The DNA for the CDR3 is TGTGCCATCAGTGAAGGTAGAGGGAATCAGCCCCAGCATTTT.